This T cell receptor (beta chain) was recovered during a study of cytomegalovirus exposure and HLA in healthy donors. General study results and limits: Reportedly, cytomegalovirus status was diagnosed with high sensitivity and specificity.

Germline CDR1 and CDR2: SNHLY and FYNNEI. V gave up 7 bases and J gave up 2 bases; unmatched junction bases: 4. This CDR3 contains 13 residues. This clone occurred a few times. The target antigen is unknown. Libraries were prepared by immunoSEQ multiplex PCR; TCRdb keeps only in-frame clonotypes and omits some of them. The profile shows approximately 150,000 clones, roughly 80% of them singletons. The sequenced sample was PBMCs. The TCR was taken from a man younger than 45 in good health and CMV-seropositive. The rearrangement uses TRBV2 and TRBJ1-1; TRBD1 matches at 7 bases. The chain's CDR3 is CASNGQDNTEAFF. As DNA, the CDR3 is TGTGCCAGCAACGGACAGGATAACACTGAAGCTTTCTTT.